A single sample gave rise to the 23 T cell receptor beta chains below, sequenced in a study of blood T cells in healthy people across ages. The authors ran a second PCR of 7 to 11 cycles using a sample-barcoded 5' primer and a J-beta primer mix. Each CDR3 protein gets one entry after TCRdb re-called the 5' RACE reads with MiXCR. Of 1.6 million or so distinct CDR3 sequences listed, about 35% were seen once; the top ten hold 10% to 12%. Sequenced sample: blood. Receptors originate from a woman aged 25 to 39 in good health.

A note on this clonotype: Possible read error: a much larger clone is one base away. In DNA form, the CDR3 reads TGCGCCAGCAGCCATTACGCGGATCAGGGATCGGATAGCTACACCTTC. Protein product: CASSHYADQGSDSYTF. V usage is TRBV4-1 and J usage is TRBJ1-2; TRBD1 might be the D (5 bases). This CDR3 region has 16 residues. Trimming cost V 3 bases and J 9 bases, with 23 bases left between them. Germline V lookup: CDR1 MGHRA, CDR2 YSYEKL.

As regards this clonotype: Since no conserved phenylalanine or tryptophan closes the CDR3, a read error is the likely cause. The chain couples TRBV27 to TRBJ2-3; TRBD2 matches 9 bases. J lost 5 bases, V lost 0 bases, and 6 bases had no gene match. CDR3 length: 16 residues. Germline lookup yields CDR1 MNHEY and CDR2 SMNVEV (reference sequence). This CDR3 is CASSLSRGGVGDTQYL. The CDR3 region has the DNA TGTGCCAGCAGTTTATCTCGCGGGGGGGTTGGAGATACGCAGTATTTG.

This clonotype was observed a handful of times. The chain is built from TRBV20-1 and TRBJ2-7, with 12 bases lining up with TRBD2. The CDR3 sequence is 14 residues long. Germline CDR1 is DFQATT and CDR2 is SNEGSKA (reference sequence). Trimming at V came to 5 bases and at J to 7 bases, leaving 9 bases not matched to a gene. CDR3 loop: CSAGLAGRSGEQYF. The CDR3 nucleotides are TGCAGTGCTGGACTAGCGGGGAGATCGGGAGAGCAGTACTTC.

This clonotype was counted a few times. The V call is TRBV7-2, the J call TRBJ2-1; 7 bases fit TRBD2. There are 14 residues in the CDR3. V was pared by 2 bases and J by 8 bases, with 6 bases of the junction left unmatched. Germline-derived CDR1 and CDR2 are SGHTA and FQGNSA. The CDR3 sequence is CASSLYGGSYEQFF. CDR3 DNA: TGTGCCAGCAGCTTATATGGCGGGAGCTATGAGCAGTTCTTC.

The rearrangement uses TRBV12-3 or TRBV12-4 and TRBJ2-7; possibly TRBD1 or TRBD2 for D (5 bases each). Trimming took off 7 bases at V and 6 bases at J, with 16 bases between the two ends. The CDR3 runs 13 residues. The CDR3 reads CASTIGTYGEQYF. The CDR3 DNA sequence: TGTGCCAGCACCATAGGGACCTACGGCGAGCAGTACTTC.

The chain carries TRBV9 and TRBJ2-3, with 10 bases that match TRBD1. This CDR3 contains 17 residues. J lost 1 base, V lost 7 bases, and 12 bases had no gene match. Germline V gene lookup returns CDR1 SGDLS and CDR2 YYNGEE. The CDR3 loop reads CASGARGQGIGTDTQYF. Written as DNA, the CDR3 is TGTGCCAGCGGCGCACGGGGACAGGGGATCGGCACAGATACGCAGTATTTT. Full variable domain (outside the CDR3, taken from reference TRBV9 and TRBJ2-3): DSGVTQTPKHLITATGQRVTLRCSPRSGDLSVYWYQQSLDQGLQFLIQYYNGEERAKGNILERFSAQQFPDLHSELNLSSLELGDSALYFCASGARGQGIGTDTQYFGPGTRLTVL.

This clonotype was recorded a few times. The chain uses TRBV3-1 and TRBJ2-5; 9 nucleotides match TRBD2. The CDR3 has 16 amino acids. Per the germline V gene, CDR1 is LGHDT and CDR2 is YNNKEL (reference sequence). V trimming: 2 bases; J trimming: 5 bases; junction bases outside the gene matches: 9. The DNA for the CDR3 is TGTGCCAGCAGCCAACTAGGCGGGGGGGCTATGGAGACCCAGTACTTC. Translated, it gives CASSQLGGGAMETQYF.

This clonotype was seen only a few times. The CDR3 here is CATYSGLAGQGQYF. The CDR3 nucleotides are TGTGCCACTTACTCAGGACTAGCGGGACAAGGGCAGTACTTC. The rearrangement links TRBV7-8 to TRBJ2-5; TRBD2 matches at 12 bases. The CDR3 is made up of 14 amino acids. Looked up from germline, CDR1 is SGHVS and CDR2 is FQNEAQ. Trimming cost V 10 bases and J 11 bases; bases outside gene matches: 14.

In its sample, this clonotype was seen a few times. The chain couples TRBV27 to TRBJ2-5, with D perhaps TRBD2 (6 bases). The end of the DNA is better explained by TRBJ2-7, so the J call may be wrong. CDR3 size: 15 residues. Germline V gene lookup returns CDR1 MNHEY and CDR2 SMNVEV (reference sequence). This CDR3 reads CASSPLLAGSYEQYF. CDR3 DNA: TGTGCCAGCAGTCCGCTACTAGCAGGTAGCTACGAGCAGTACTTC.

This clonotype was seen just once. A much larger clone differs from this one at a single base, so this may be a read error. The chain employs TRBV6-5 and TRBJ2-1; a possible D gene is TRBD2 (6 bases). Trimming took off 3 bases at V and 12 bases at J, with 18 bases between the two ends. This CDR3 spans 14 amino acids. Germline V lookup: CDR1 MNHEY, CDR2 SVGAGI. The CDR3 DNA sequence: TGTGCCAGCAGTTATCTGGATTCGGGGGATGTGCAGTTCTTC. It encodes CASSYLDSGDVQFF.

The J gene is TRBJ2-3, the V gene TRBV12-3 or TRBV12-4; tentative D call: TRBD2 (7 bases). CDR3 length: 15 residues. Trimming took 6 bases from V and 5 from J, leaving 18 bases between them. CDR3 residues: CASSEGGGRQDTQYF. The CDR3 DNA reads TGTGCCAGCAGCGAGGGGGGGGGCAGGCAAGATACGCAGTATTTT.

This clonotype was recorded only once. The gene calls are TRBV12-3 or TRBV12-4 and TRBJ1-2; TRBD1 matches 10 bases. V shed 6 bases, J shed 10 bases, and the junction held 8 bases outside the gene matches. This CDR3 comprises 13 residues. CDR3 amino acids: CASSPGTGADYTF. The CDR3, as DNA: TGTGCCAGCAGCCCAGGGACAGGGGCCGACTACACCTTC.

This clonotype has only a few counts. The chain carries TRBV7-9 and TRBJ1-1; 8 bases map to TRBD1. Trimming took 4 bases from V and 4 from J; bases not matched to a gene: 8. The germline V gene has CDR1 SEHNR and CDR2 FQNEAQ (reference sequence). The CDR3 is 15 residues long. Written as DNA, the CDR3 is TGTGCCAGCAGCTACTATCAGGGGGCTTTCACTGAAGCTTTCTTT. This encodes CASSYYQGAFTEAFF.

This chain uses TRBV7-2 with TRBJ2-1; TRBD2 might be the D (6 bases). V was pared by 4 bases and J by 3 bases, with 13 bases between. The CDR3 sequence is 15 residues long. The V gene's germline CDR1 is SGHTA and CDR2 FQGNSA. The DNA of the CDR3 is TGTGCCAGCAGCTCGGGGGTAACCTTCTACAATGAGCAGTTCTTC. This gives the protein CASSSGVTFYNEQFF.

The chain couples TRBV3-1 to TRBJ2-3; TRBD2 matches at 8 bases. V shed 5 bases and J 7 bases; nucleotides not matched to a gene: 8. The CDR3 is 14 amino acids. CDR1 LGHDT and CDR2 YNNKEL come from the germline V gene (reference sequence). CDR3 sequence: CASSFIAGQNTQYF. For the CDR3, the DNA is TGTGCCAGCAGCTTTATAGCGGGGCAGAATACGCAGTATTTT.

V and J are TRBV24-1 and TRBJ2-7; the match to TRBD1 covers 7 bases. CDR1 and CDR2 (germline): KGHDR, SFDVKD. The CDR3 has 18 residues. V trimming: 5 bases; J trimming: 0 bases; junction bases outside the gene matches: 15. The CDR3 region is CATSASYRDSDNSYEQYF. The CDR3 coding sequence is TGTGCCACCAGTGCCTCGTACCGGGACAGTGACAACTCCTACGAGCAGTACTTC.

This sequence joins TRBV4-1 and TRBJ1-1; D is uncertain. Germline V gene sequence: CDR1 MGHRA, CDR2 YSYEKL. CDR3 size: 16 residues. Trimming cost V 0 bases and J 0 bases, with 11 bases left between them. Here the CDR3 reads CASSQEGLTVNTEAFF. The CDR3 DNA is TGCGCCAGCAGCCAAGAAGGTCTGACGGTGAACACTGAAGCTTTCTTT.

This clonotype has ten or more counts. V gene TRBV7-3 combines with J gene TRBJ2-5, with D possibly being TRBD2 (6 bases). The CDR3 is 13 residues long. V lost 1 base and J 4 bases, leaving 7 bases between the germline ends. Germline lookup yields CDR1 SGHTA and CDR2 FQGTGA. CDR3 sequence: CASSLMGGETQYF. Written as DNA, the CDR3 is TGTGCCAGCAGCTTAATGGGGGGAGAGACCCAGTACTTC.

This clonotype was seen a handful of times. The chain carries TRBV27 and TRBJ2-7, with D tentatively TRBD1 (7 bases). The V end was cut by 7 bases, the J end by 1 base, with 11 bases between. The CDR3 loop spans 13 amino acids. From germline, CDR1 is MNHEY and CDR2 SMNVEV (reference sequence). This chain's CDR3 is CASKPGGSYEQYF. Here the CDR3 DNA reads TGTGCCAGCAAACCAGGGGGGTCCTACGAGCAGTACTTC.

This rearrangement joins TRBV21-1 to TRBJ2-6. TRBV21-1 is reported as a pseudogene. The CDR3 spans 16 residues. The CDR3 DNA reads TGTGCCAGCAGCAAAGCGAGGCCGCGAGGGGCCAACGTCCTGACTTTC. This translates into CASSKARPRGANVLTF.

CDR3 DNA: TGTGCCAGCAGTGATAATGCCGGGGAGCTGTTTTTT. It yields the protein CASSDNAGELFF. The chain uses TRBV2 and TRBJ2-2; D remains ambiguous. The germline gives CDR1 SNHLY, CDR2 FYNNEI. The CDR3 covers 12 residues. The V end was cut by 3 bases, the J end by 6 bases, with 5 bases between.

The CDR3 bases are TGTGCCAGCAGCCCCCCCGGGACGGCCAAAGACGGCGGGAGGGCCCAGGGTACGCAGTATTTT. It encodes CASSPPGTAKDGGRAQGTQYF. V is TRBV11-2 and J is TRBJ2-3; 9 bases are a match to TRBD2. The CDR3 totals 21 residues. Germline V gene lookup returns CDR1 SGHAT and CDR2 FQNNGV. Germline trimming cut 5 bases from V and 8 bases from J; bases unmatched to any gene: 29.

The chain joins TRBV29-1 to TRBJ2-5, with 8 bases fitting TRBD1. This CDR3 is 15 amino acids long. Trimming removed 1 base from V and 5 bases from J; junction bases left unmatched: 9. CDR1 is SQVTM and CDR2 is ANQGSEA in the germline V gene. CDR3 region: CSVEGQGWGWETQYF. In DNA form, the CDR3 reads TGCAGCGTTGAAGGACAGGGGTGGGGTTGGGAGACCCAGTACTTC.